The source of this T cell receptor beta chain is a study of vaccination and CD4 T cells after COVID-19. Across the study: The interval from dose two to post-vaccine sampling had a median of roughly 70 days, and it ranged from 14 to 241.

Per germline, CDR1 MNHNS and CDR2 SASEGT. The junction had 4 bases not matched to a gene; V was cut back by 11 bases and J by 0 bases. CDR3 length: 14 amino acids. Treatment described: approximately 11-day PBMC culture with coronavirus spike peptide pools or control peptides (ViraFEST assay). Sequenced with the Oncomine TCR Beta short-read assay was DNA taken from cultured CD4+ T cells. Each CDR3 protein is one row after TCRdb ran MiXCR on the PCR reads. The repertoire has 20,000 to 25,000 distinct CDR3 sequences, over 35% of them found once; the top ten carry approximately 18%. This clonotype appeared a few times. Its target is unknown.

The V gene is TRBV6-1, the J gene TRBJ1-6; 7 nucleotides align to TRBD1. The sample was CD4+ T cells from blood, cultured in vitro, taken before SARS-CoV-2 vaccination. The TCR sequence derives from a human donor who received a COVID-19 vaccine. CDR3 bases: TGTGCCGTAGGGGGCAGCTCCTATAATTCACCCCTCCACTTT. Translation gives CAVGGSSYNSPLHF.